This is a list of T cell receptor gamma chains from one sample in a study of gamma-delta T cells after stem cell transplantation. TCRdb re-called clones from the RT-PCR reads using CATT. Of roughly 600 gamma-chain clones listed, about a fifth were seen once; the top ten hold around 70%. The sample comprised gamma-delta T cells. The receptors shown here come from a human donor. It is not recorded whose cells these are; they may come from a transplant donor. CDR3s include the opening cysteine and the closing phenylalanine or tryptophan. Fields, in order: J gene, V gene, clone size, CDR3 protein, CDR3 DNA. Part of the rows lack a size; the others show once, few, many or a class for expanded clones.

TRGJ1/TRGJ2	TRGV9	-	CALWELGKYKKLF	TGTGCCTTGTGGGAGCTCGGGAAATATAAGAAACTCTTT
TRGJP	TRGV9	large	CALWEELGKKIKVF	TGTGCCTTGTGGGAAGAGTTGGGCAAAAAAATCAAGGTATTT
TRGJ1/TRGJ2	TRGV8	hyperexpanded	CATWDSNYYKKLF	TGTGCCACCTGGGACTCGAATTATTATAAGAAACTCTTT
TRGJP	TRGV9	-	CALWEVLELGKKIKVF	TGTGCCTTGTGGGAGGTCCTAGAGTTGGGCAAAAAAATCAAGGTATTT
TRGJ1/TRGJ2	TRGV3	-	CATCYYKKLF	TGTGCCACCTGCTATTATAAGAAACTCTTT
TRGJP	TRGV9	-	CALWEVHQELGKKIKVF	TGTGCCTTGTGGGAGGTGCACCAAGAGTTGGGCAAAAAAATCAAGGTATTT
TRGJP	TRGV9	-	CALWDPELGKKIKVF	TGTGCCTTGTGGGATCCTGAGTTGGGCAAAAAAATCAAGGTATTT
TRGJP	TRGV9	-	CALWETKELGKKIKVF	TGTGCCTTGTGGGAGACTAAAGAGTTGGGCAAAAAAATCAAGGTATTT
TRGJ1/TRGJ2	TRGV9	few	CALWEVREKLF	TGTGCCTTGTGGGAGGTGCGGGAGAAACTCTTT
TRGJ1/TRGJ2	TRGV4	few	CATWAKVGYKKLF	TGTGCCACCTGGGCCAAGGTGGGCTATAAGAAACTCTTT
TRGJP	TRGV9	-	CALWEVPQELGKKIKVF	TGTGCCTTGTGGGAGGTACCACAAGAGTTGGGCAAAAAAATCAAGGTATTT
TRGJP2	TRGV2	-	CATWDGYYHSSDWIKTF	TGTGCCACCTGGGACGGCTACTATCATAGTAGTGATTGGATCAAGACGTTT
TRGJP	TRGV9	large	CALWEEQELGKKIKVF	TGTGCCTTGTGGGAGGAACAAGAGTTGGGCAAAAAAATCAAGGTATTT
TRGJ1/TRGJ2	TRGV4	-	CATQYEKLF	TGTGCCACCCAATATGAGAAACTCTTT
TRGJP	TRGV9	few	CALWEVSQELGKKIKVF	TGTGCCTTGTGGGAGGTGTCCCAAGAGTTGGGCAAAAAAATCAAGGTATTT
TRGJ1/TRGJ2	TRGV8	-	CATWKKNYYKKLF	TGTGCCACCTGGAAAAAGAATTATTATAAGAAACTCTTT
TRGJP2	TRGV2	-	CATWSNIQSWIKTF	TGTGCCACCTGGTCAAACATCCAGAGTTGGATCAAGACGTTT
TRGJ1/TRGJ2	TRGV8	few	CATWDGTYKKLF	TGTGCCACCTGGGATGGAACTTATAAGAAACTCTTT
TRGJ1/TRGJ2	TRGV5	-	CAPPTVRRNEKLF	TGCGCCCCCCCTACTGTTCGAAGAAACGAGAAACTCTTT
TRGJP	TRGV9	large	CALWDEKELGKKIKVF	TGTGCCTTGTGGGATGAGAAAGAGTTGGGCAAAAAAATCAAGGTATTT
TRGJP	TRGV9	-	CALWDRQELGKKIKVF	TGTGCCTTGTGGGACAGGCAAGAGTTGGGCAAAAAAATCAAGGTATTT
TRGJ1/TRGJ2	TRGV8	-	CATWDRLSYKKLF	TGTGCCACCTGGGATAGGCTAAGCTATAAGAAACTCTTT
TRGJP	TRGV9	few	CALWEDPELGKKIRVF	TGTGCCTTGTGGGAGGATCCAGAGTTGGGCAAAAAAATCAGGGTATTT
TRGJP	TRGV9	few	CALWAQELGKKIKVF	TGTGCCTTGTGGGCGCAAGAGTTGGGCAAAAAAATCAAGGTATTT
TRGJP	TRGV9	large	CALWEAALGKKIKVF	TGTGCCTTGTGGGAGGCTGCGTTGGGCAAAAAAATCAAGGTATTT
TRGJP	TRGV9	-	CALWEVHKELGKKIKVF	TGTGCCTTGTGGGAGGTGCATAAGGAGTTGGGCAAAAAAATCAAGGTATTT
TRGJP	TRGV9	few	CALWEANQELGKKIKVF	TGTGCCTTGTGGGAGGCAAATCAAGAGTTGGGCAAAAAAATCAAGGTATTT
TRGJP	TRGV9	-	CALWGQELGKKIKVF	TGTGCCTTGTGGGGTCAAGAGTTGGGCAAAAAAATCAAGGTATTT
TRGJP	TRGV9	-	CALWEDRGLGKKIKVF	TGTGCCTTGTGGGAAGACCGGGGGTTGGGCAAAAAAATCAAGGTATTT
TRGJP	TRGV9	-	CALWEVQNELCKKIKVF	TGTGCCTTGTGGGAGGTGCAAAATGAGTTGTGCAAAAAAATCAAGGTCTTT
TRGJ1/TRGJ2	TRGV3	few	CATWDRLLFLNYYKKLF	TGTGCCACCTGGGACAGATTACTATTCCTTAATTATTATAAGAAACTCTTT
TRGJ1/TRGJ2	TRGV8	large	CATWDTRRYYKKLF	TGTGCCACCTGGGATACCCGGCGTTATTATAAGAAACTCTTT
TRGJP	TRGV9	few	CALWEVEGVPKELGKKIKVF	TGTGCCTTGTGGGAGGTCGAGGGAGTCCCTAAAGAGTTGGGCAAAAAAATCAAGGTATTT
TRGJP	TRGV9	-	CALWSQGVLGKKIKVF	TGTGCCTTGTGGTCACAAGGGGTGTTGGGCAAAAAAATCAAGGTATTT
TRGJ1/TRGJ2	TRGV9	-	CALWEVRGGSYYKKLF	TGTGCCTTGTGGGAGGTGCGAGGGGGCTCATATTATAAGAAACTCTTT
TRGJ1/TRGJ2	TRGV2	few	CATWDKKLF	TGTGCCACCTGGGATAAGAAACTCTTT
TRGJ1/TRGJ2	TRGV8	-	CATWDKIYKKLF	TGTGCCACCTGGGATAAAATTTATAAGAAACTCTTT
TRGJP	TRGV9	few	CALWEPQGELGKKVKVF	TGTGCCTTGTGGGAGCCCCAGGGGGAGTTGGGCAAAAAAGTCAAGGTATTT
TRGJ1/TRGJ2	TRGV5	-	CAPPTVRRNKKLF	TGCGCCCCCCCTACTGTTCGAAGGAACAAGAAACTCTTT
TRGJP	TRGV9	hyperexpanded	CALWEVQELGKKIKVF	TGTGCCTTGTGGGAGGTGCAAGAGTTGGGCAAAAAAATCAAGGTATTT
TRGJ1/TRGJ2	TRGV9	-	CALWEVLTPKKLF	TGTGCCTTGTGGGAGGTGCTGACCCCAAAGAAACTCTTT
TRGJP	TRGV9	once	CALWETKELGKKTKVF	TGTGCCTTGTGGGAGACTAAAGAGTTGGGCAAAAAAACCAAGGTATTT
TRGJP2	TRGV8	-	CATWDRSDWIKTF	TGTGCCACCTGGGATAGGAGTGATTGGATCAAGACGTTT
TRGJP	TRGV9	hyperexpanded	CALWEPQELGKKIKVF	TGTGCCTTGTGGGAGCCACAAGAGTTGGGCAAAAAAATCAAGGTATTT
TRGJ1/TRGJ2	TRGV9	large	CALWEFYYKKLF	TGTGCCTTGTGGGAGTTCTATTATAAGAAACTCTTT
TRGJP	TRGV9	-	CALWGLAELGKKIKVF	TGTGCCTTGTGGGGACTGGCAGAGTTGGGCAAAAAAATCAAGGTATTT